Presented here are 13 T cell receptor beta chains from one specimen sequenced in a study of CD8 T cells in ankylosing spondylitis. TCRdb re-called the 5' RACE reads with MiXCR, one entry per CDR3 protein. The table has around 230,000 distinct CDR3 sequences, approximately 8.4% seen once. The sample taken for sequencing was blood, either unsorted or a sorted T cell fraction (not recorded which). The receptors were gathered from a female donor with ankylosing spondylitis or in good health (not recorded which).

This clonotype was counted a few times. The chain joins TRBV10-3 to TRBJ2-2; no firm D call. In germline, CDR1 is ENHRY, CDR2 SYGVKD. The length of the CDR3 is 15 residues. Trimming cost V 3 bases and J 2 bases, with 10 bases left between them. Written as DNA, the CDR3 is TGTGCCATCAGTGAAGGTAGATTTAACACCGGGGAGCTGTTTTTT. Encoded protein: CAISEGRFNTGELFF.

This clonotype was seen repeatedly, ten times or more. The rearrangement joins TRBV3-1 to TRBJ2-5, with D perhaps TRBD1 (5 bases). Trimming took 0 bases from V and 14 from J, leaving 10 bases between them. The length of the CDR3 is 11 residues. Germline CDR1 and CDR2: LGHDT and YNNKEL (reference sequence). The CDR3 sequence is CASSQEGEGYF. The CDR3 coding sequence is TGTGCCAGCAGCCAAGAAGGGGAAGGTTACTTC.

The sample holds many counts of this clonotype. The genes are TRBV4-3 and TRBJ2-7; tentatively, D is TRBD1 or TRBD2 (5 bases each). The CDR3 is made up of 16 amino acids. Germline V gives CDR1 LGHNA, CDR2 YSLEER. The V end lost 0 bases, the J end lost 4 bases, and 16 bases lay between the germline ends. Here the CDR3 reads CASSQDPGHQAYEQYF. DNA of the CDR3: TGCGCCAGCAGCCAAGACCCGGGGCACCAGGCGTACGAGCAGTACTTC.

This clonotype was recorded at least ten times. The V call is TRBV7-8, the J call TRBJ2-1, with TRBD2 matching 8 bases. There are 14 residues in the CDR3. From germline, CDR1 is SGHVS and CDR2 FQNEAQ. Trimming at V came to 4 bases and at J to 6 bases, leaving 5 bases not matched to a gene. DNA for the CDR3: TGTGCCAGCAGCTCGGGACTAGGGGGCAATGAGCAGTTCTTC. Amino acids: CASSSGLGGNEQFF.

This clonotype was recorded many times. This rearrangement joins TRBV7-9 to TRBJ1-2; a weak D match, TRBD1 (6 bases). V lost 2 bases to trimming and J lost 7 bases, with 17 bases between them. This CDR3 contains 15 residues. Per germline, CDR1 SEHNR and CDR2 FQNEAQ (reference sequence). The CDR3 region has the DNA TGTGCCAGCAGCTTATCCAGGGGAATTCAAGGTGGCTACACCTTC. Translating gives CASSLSRGIQGGYTF. Variable domain in full (rest from reference TRBV7-9 and TRBJ1-2): DTGVSQNPRHKITKRGQNVTFRCDPISEHNRLYWYRQTLGQGPEFLTYFQNEAQLEKSRLLSDRFSAERPKGSFSTLEIQRTEQGDSAMYLCASSLSRGIQGGYTFGSGTRLTVV.

In this sample, this clonotype turned up many times. DNA of the CDR3: TGTGCCAGCAGCCCGCACGGGGTGAGGGGTGAGCAGTTCTTC. Its translation is CASSPHGVRGEQFF. The chain has TRBV7-8 and TRBJ2-1; D tentatively fits TRBD1 or TRBD2 (5 bases each). The CDR3 length is 14 residues. From germline, CDR1 is SGHVS and CDR2 FQNEAQ. V was trimmed by 5 bases and J by 9 bases, leaving 17 bases between them.

This clonotype was seen at least ten times. This chain joins TRBV6-2 or TRBV6-3 and TRBJ2-1; 7 nucleotides agree with TRBD1. CDR1 is MNHEY, CDR2 SVGEGT, per germline. V was clipped by 5 bases and J by 5 bases; unmatched bases: 12. The CDR3 is made up of 16 amino acids. CDR3 DNA sequence: TGTGCCAGCAGTGACGACAGGGAATATACCCACAATGAGCAGTTCTTC. It codes for CASSDDREYTHNEQFF.

This clonotype came up a few times. The chain employs TRBV20-1 and TRBJ2-7; 7 nucleotides align to TRBD2. Germline CDR1 and CDR2: DFQATT and SNEGSKA (reference sequence). This CDR3 is built from 15 residues. V dropped 1 base and J dropped 6; count of bases not matched to a gene: 12. This chain's CDR3 is CSARAGSSGVGEQYF. The CDR3 DNA is TGCAGTGCTAGAGCGGGGTCTAGCGGCGTCGGCGAGCAGTACTTC.

This clonotype was picked up many times. V gene TRBV2 combines with J gene TRBJ2-7; TRBD2 matches 12 bases. The germline V gene has CDR1 SNHLY and CDR2 FYNNEI. The CDR3 is made up of 16 amino acids. Trimming removed 8 bases from V and 2 bases from J; junction bases left unmatched: 10. The CDR3 loop reads CASGDQGLAGPYEQYF. CDR3 coding DNA: TGTGCCAGCGGGGACCAGGGACTAGCGGGCCCCTACGAGCAGTACTTC.

This clonotype has ten or more counts. The chain recombines TRBV20-1 with TRBJ2-5; 8 positions agree with TRBD2. V trimming: 4 bases; J trimming: 3 bases; junction bases outside the gene matches: 4. The CDR3 has 13 residues. The germline V gene has CDR1 DFQATT and CDR2 SNEGSKA (reference sequence). The CDR3 spells CSANVAGKETQYF. Written as DNA, the CDR3 is TGCAGTGCTAATGTAGCGGGGAAAGAGACCCAGTACTTC.

This clonotype was counted ten times or more. This chain joins TRBV7-2 and TRBJ2-1; D unclear. Trimming left V 5 bases short and J 6 bases short, with 11 bases between. This CDR3 is 13 amino acids long. Germline V gene sequence: CDR1 SGHTA, CDR2 FQGNSA. CDR3 loop: CASSPLRSNEQFF. The CDR3 DNA reads as TGTGCCAGCAGCCCCCTTCGGTCCAATGAGCAGTTCTTC.

This clonotype was seen repeatedly, ten times or more. This chain joins TRBV11-2 and TRBJ2-7; possibly TRBD1 for D (6 bases). From germline, CDR1 is SGHAT and CDR2 FQNNGV. CDR3 size: 17 residues. V was clipped by 0 bases and J by 12 bases, with 27 bases between them. CDR3 residues: CASSLEGRGAQGHQGYF. CDR3 bases: TGTGCCAGCAGCTTAGAGGGTAGGGGAGCCCAGGGGCATCAGGGGTACTTC.

The chain combines TRBV7-2 with TRBJ2-7, with 10 bases identical to TRBD2. The V segment lost 5 bases and the J segment 4 bases; nucleotides outside the gene matches: 11. CDR1 and CDR2 from the germline V gene are SGHTA and FQGNSA. The length of the CDR3 is 16 residues. The CDR3 nucleotides read TGTGCCAGCAGCCGGGAAGGTAGCGGGAGGTCTTACGAGCAGTACTTC. Translation gives CASSREGSGRSYEQYF.